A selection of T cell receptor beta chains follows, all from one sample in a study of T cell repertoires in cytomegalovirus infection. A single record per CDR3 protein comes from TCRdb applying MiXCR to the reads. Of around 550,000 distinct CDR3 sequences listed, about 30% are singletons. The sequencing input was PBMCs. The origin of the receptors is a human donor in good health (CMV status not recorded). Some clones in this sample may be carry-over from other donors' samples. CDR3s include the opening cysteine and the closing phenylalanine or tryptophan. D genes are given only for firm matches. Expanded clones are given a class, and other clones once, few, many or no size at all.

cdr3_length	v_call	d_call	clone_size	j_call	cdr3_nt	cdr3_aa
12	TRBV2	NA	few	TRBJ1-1	TGTGCCAGCGAGCAGGGGCACACTGAAGCTTTCTTT	CASEQGHTEAFF
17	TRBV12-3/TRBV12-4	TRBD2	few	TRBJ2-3	TGTGCCAGCAGTTTCTTAGCGGGAGGGGGAAGCACAGATACGCAGTATTTT	CASSFLAGGGSTDTQYF
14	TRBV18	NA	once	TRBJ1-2	TGTGCCAGCTCACCTCAGATGGGGGAAAATGGCTACACCTTC	CASSPQMGENGYTF
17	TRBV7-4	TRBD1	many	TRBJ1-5	TGTGCCAGCAGATCCCCGGGACAGGGCTATAGCAATCAGCCCCAGCATTTT	CASRSPGQGYSNQPQHF
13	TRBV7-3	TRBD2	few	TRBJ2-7	TGTGCCAGCAGAGGGACTAACTCCTACGAGCAGTACTTC	CASRGTNSYEQYF
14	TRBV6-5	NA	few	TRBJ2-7	TGTGCCAGCCAATTGTCGACTAACTCCTACGAGCAGTACTTC	CASQLSTNSYEQYF
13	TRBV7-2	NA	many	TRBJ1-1	TGTGCCAGCAGCTTAGTAAGGACACCCGAGGCTTTCTTT	CASSLVRTPEAFF
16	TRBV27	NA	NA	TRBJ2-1	TGTGCCAGCAGTCCCGTTGGGGAGACGTGGAGCAATGAGCAGTTCTTC	CASSPVGETWSNEQFF
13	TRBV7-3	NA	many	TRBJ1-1	TGTGCCAGCAGCGAAACAGTGAACACTGAAGCTTTCTTT	CASSETVNTEAFF
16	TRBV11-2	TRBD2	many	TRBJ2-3	TGTGCCAGCAGCTCGGGACTAGCGCCTAGCACAGATACGCAGTATTTT	CASSSGLAPSTDTQYF
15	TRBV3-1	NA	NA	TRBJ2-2	TGTGCCAGCAGCCAAGTTGTTAGCCTCACCGGGGAGCTGTTTTTT	CASSQVVSLTGELFF
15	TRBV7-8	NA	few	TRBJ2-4	TGTGCCAGCAGCCCGTGGGGGGCGGACAAAAACATTCAGTACTTC	CASSPWGADKNIQYF
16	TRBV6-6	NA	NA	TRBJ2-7	TGTGCCAGCAGTTACTCAAGGAGCGGGCCCTCCTACGAGCAGTACTTC	CASSYSRSGPSYEQYF
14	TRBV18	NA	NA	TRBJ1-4	TGTGCCAGCTCACCCGGAACAACTAATGAAAAACTGTTTTTT	CASSPGTTNEKLFF
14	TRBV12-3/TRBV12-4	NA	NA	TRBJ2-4	TGTGCCAGCAGTTTCGGGATTGCCAAAAACATTCAGTACTTC	CASSFGIAKNIQYF
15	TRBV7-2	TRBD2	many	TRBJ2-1	TGTGCCAGCAGCTTAGGGACTAGCGGGGTCAATGAGCAGTTCTTC	CASSLGTSGVNEQFF
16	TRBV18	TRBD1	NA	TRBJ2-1	TGTGCCAGCTCACCCAGGACAGGCTTTTCCTACAATGAGCAGTTCTTC	CASSPRTGFSYNEQFF
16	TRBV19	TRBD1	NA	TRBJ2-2	TGTGCCAGTAGGAGAGGGACAGGAATTAACACCGGGGAGCTGTTTTTT	CASRRGTGINTGELFF
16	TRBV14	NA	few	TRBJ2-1	TGTGCCAGCAGCCAAGAGAGTTGGATAGCATGGAATGAGCAGTTCTTC	CASSQESWIAWNEQFF
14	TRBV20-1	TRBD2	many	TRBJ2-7	TGCAGTGCTCGGCCGGGGACTAGCGGCTACGAGCAGTACTTC	CSARPGTSGYEQYF
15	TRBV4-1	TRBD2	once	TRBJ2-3	TGCGCCAGCAGCCACGTGACTAGCGGTATGGATACGCAGTATTTT	CASSHVTSGMDTQYF
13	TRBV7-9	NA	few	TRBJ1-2	TGTGCCAGCAGCTCGGTCTTTGGAAGTGGCTACACCTTC	CASSSVFGSGYTF
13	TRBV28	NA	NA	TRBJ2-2	TGTGCCAGCAGGACCCGAGGGGACGGGGAGCTGTTTTTT	CASRTRGDGELFF
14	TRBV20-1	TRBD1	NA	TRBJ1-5	TGCAGTGCTAGACTGACAGGGGGCAATCAGCCCCAGCATTTT	CSARLTGGNQPQHF
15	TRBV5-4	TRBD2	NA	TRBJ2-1	TGTGCCAGCAGCATACTAGCGGGTACACACAATGAGCAGTTCTTC	CASSILAGTHNEQFF
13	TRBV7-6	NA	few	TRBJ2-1	TGTGCCAGCAGCTTAGATTGGTTCGGTGAGCAGTTCTTC	CASSLDWFGEQFF
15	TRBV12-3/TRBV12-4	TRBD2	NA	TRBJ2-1	TGTGCCAGCAGTGGACTAGCGGGTGCCTACAATGAGCAGTTCTTC	CASSGLAGAYNEQFF
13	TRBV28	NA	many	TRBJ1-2	TGTGCCAGCAGCTTTAGGGGGAACTATGGCTACACCTTC	CASSFRGNYGYTF
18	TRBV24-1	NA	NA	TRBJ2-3	TGTGCCACCAGTGATTTTGGCGGTTTGGACAGCTACACAGATACGCAGTATTTT	CATSDFGGLDSYTDTQYF
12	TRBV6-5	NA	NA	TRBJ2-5	TGTGCCAGCAGAGGAGGAAGAGAGACCCAGTACTTC	CASRGGRETQYF
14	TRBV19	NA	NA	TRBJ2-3	TGTGCCAGTAGCCAACAAGTTCAGTCAGATACGCAGTATTTT	CASSQQVQSDTQYF